This T cell receptor (beta chain) derives from a study of OX40 agonist ivuxolimab in advanced cancers. Study overall: The study treated patients with ivuxolimab, an agonistic anti-OX40 (CD134) antibody. Patients achieving partial responses numbered three: one hepatocellular carcinoma case and two cutaneous melanoma cases. Study results and caveats: In general, CD8+ T cells held more expanded clones than CD4+ did, on average.

Sequencing used immunoSEQ multiplex PCR; TCRdb keeps in-frame clones, though not all of them. The table lists tens of thousands of clones, roughly 90% of them singletons. To note about this clone: Its antigen remains unidentified.

The CDR3 consists of 15 residues. CDR1 and CDR2 from the germline V gene are SGHTA and FQGTGA. J gave up 2 bases and V 5 bases, and 4 bases lay outside the gene matches. The chain uses TRBV7-3 and TRBJ2-2; 8 bases are shared with TRBD1. Sample: CD4+ or CD8+ T cells sorted from blood, taken in a trial of the OX40 agonist ivuxolimab. This TCR was recovered from an adult with an advanced solid tumor such as melanoma, head and neck, liver or kidney cancer. The CDR3 bases are TGTGCCAGCAGCGATGACAGGGGTAACACCGGGGAGCTGTTTTTT. This translates into CASSDDRGNTGELFF.